Each of the 19 T cell receptor beta chains below was sequenced from the same sample in a study of T cell clonality in common variable immunodeficiency. Produced via immunoSEQ multiplex PCR; TCRdb's table is partial and in-frame only. The sample contains about 35,000 clones, none occurring once; about 3.6% lies in the top ten. The sample comprised peripheral blood mononuclear cells. The source is a person aged 18 to 75 in good health.

Notes on this clone: The CDR3 goes on 3 residues after the read ends, and that part is filled in from the germline J gene. V and J are TRBV20-1 and TRBJ2-7, with TRBD2 as a possible D gene (5 bases). The CDR3 is made up of 12 amino acids. CDR1 is DFQATT, CDR2 SNEGSKA, per germline (reference sequence). The ends were cut back, 5 bases at V and 1 base at J, with 9 bases in the middle. The sequenced CDR3 bases are TGCAGTGCTCGGGGAAGGTCCTACGAG. It encodes CSARGRSYE. The whole CDR3 region reads CSARGRSYEQYF.

On this clone: One end of the junction is discordant with germline, which a read error may explain. The sequence runs out 3 residues before the end of the CDR3; the remainder is reconstructed from the germline J gene. The same CDR3 is also encoded by other DNA sequences in this sample. V is TRBV5-1 and J is TRBJ1-3; weak D call: TRBD1 (5 bases). The CDR3 covers 14 residues. Germline CDR1 and CDR2: SGHRS and YFSETQ. The CDR3 reads CASSPGSSGNTIYF. The sequenced CDR3 bases are TGCGCCAGCAGCCCAGGGTCCTCTGGAAACACT.

This clone was seen more than once but under ten times. The read stops 3 residues short of the end of the CDR3; the missing end is completed from the germline J gene. The chain employs TRBV6-2 or TRBV6-3 and TRBJ1-2; 7 bases line up with TRBD1. CDR3 length: 15 residues. Germline V gene lookup returns CDR1 MNHEY and CDR2 SVGEGT. The CDR3 protein is CASSPPGTDPYDYTF. The sequenced part of the CDR3 DNA is TGTGCCAGCAGCCCCCCCGGGACAGATCCCTACGAC.

The sample holds many counts of this clone. Read sequence stops 3 residues before the CDR3 end, and the germline J gene provides the missing end. V usage is TRBV19 and J usage is TRBJ2-1, with TRBD2 matching 9 bases. This CDR3 is built from 14 residues. Germline values: CDR1 LNHDA, CDR2 SQIVND (reference sequence). V lost 6 bases and J lost 9; bases outside the gene matches: 9. CDR3 amino acids: CASSAGTSKGEQFF. Incomplete CDR3 DNA: TGTGCCAGTAGCGCCGGGACTAGCAAGGGTGAG.

This clone was seen repeatedly, ten times or more. The missing CDR3 end, 3 residues past where the read stops, is filled in from the germline J gene. The chain employs TRBV5-1 and TRBJ1-1; D gene unclear. Looked up from germline, CDR1 is SGHRS and CDR2 is YFSETQ. Trimming left V 5 bases short and J 1 base short, with 6 bases between. This CDR3 is built from 12 residues. The sequenced part of the CDR3 DNA is TGCGCCAGCAGGTCCGGGAACACTGAA. As protein: CASRSGNTE. The CDR3 reads in full as CASRSGNTEAFF.

As regards this clone: The sequenced fragment ends 3 residues before the CDR3 boundary, so the rest is inferred from the germline J gene. The J gene is TRBJ1-1, the V gene TRBV18; D unresolved. V was clipped by 3 bases and J by 7 bases, with 9 bases between them. CDR1 is KGHSH, CDR2 LQKENI, per germline. This CDR3 has 12 amino acids. The sequenced CDR3 bases are TGTGCCAGCTCACCCTTGGCAGGTGAA. Its translation is CASSPLAGE. The entire CDR3 sequence reads CASSPLAGEAFF.

This clone has a handful of counts. The CDR3 spells CSAIVAGEYNEQFF. CDR3 DNA, as far as it was read: TGCAGTGCCATCGTAGCGGGAGAGTACAATGAG. This chain connects TRBV20-1 to TRBJ2-1; 9 positions agree with TRBD2. The read falls 3 residues short of the CDR3 end, and the missing part is taken from the germline J gene. The V segment lost 6 bases and the J segment 4 bases; nucleotides outside the gene matches: 7. Looked up from germline, CDR1 is DFQATT and CDR2 is SNEGSKA (reference sequence). This CDR3 is built from 14 residues.

This clone was picked up a small number of times. The missing CDR3 end, 3 residues past where the read stops, is filled in from the germline J gene. The chain employs TRBV19 and TRBJ2-2, with 7 bases aligning to TRBD1. Germline CDR1 and CDR2: LNHDA and SQIVND (reference sequence). The length of the CDR3 is 17 residues. The CDR3 protein is CASTSLLKGAGANVLFF. CDR3 DNA (partial): TGTGCCAGTACGTCCTTACTTAAGGGGGCTGGGGCCAACGTG.

This clone was seen a handful of times. The read halts 3 residues ahead of the CDR3 end, with the missing end drawn from the germline J gene. The V call is TRBV20-1, the J call TRBJ2-1, with 8 nucleotides matching TRBD2. Germline V gene data show CDR1 as DFQATT and CDR2 as SNEGSKA (reference sequence). Unmatched junction bases numbered 13, after V lost 6 bases and J lost 0 bases. The CDR3 has 17 amino acids. The DNA read from the CDR3 is TGCAGTGCCGCCGTTTATGGACTAGCTCTCTCCTACAATGAG. Amino acids: CSAAVYGLALSYNE. In full, the CDR3 reads CSAAVYGLALSYNEQFF.

This clone has a count of ten or more. The read halts 3 residues ahead of the CDR3 end, with the missing end drawn from the germline J gene. V is TRBV19 and J is TRBJ2-7, with D perhaps matching TRBD2 (6 bases). Germline V gene lookup returns CDR1 LNHDA and CDR2 SQIVND (reference sequence). The CDR3 loop spans 14 amino acids. V gave up 2 bases and J gave up 0 bases, with 8 bases separating them. CDR3 sequence: CASSILASSYEQYF. Partial CDR3 DNA: TGTGCCAGTAGTATACTAGCGAGCTCCTACGAG.

This clone was detected many times. The read falls 3 residues short of the CDR3 end, and the missing part is taken from the germline J gene. This chain uses TRBV10-3 with TRBJ2-7; 7 bases line up with TRBD1. Germline CDR1 reads ENHRY; CDR2 reads SYGVKD. The CDR3 runs to 15 residues. V trimming: 3 bases; J trimming: 5 bases; junction bases outside the gene matches: 10. CDR3 protein: CAISEGPDRAHEQYF. The sequenced CDR3 bases are TGTGCCATCAGTGAAGGCCCAGACAGGGCCCACGAG.

This clone was recorded a few times. The read falls 3 residues short of the CDR3 end, and the missing part is taken from the germline J gene. This rearrangement joins TRBV20-1 to TRBJ2-3, with 9 positions matching TRBD2. This CDR3 region has 14 residues. CDR1 DFQATT and CDR2 SNEGSKA come from the germline V gene (reference sequence). The DNA read from the CDR3 is TGCAGTGCTAGAGTGGGGACTAGCAAAGAGACG. It specifies CSARVGTSKET. The CDR3 as a whole reads CSARVGTSKETQYF.

In this sample, this clone turned up many times. The CDR3 end is not reached by the read, which stops 3 residues before it; the germline J gene fills it in. The chain links TRBV5-1 to TRBJ2-3, with D possibly being TRBD2 (5 bases). CDR3 length: 16 amino acids. CDR1 and CDR2 (germline): SGHRS, YFSETQ. Trimming took off 0 bases at V and 6 bases at J, with 17 bases between the two ends. CDR3 bases read: TGCGCCAGCAGCTTGGGGGAGAGTGGCGGGTCCGATACG. Its protein product is CASSLGESGGSDT. The CDR3 as a whole reads CASSLGESGGSDTQYF.

This clone was observed at least ten times. The read is 3 residues too short to cover the CDR3 end, so that end is filled in from the germline J gene. The V gene is TRBV20-1, the J gene TRBJ2-2; D ambiguous. With 6 bases removed from V and 3 bases from J, the gap between germline ends came to 5 bases. The CDR3 covers 11 residues. Germline lookup yields CDR1 DFQATT and CDR2 SNEGSKA (reference sequence). CDR3 bases read: TGCAGTGCAACACACACCGGGGAG. Translated: CSATHTGE. From start to end, the CDR3 is CSATHTGELFF.

This clone was observed at least ten times. The observed sequence ends 3 residues before the CDR3 terminus, with the missing tail filled in from the germline J gene. The genes are TRBV15 and TRBJ2-7; TRBD2 agrees at 9 bases. V lost 5 bases, J lost 5 bases, and 16 bases stayed unmatched. Germline CDR1 and CDR2: LNHNV and YYDKDF (reference sequence). The CDR3 length is 17 residues. The sequenced CDR3 bases are TGTGCCACCAGCTACCGCGGGGGGGCTGCTTCGAACGACGAG. Translating it yields CATSYRGGAASNDE. The entire CDR3 is CATSYRGGAASNDEQYF.

This clone came up a few times. The CDR3 bases that were read are TGTGCCAGCAGCCAAGTTAGCCTAGCGTCCAGAGAGACC. It translates to CASSQVSLASRET. The complete CDR3 reads CASSQVSLASRETQYF. This chain links TRBV14 with TRBJ2-5, with a possible D match to TRBD2 (6 bases). The sequenced fragment ends 3 residues before the CDR3 boundary, so the rest is inferred from the germline J gene. The CDR3 contains 16 residues. V gave up 1 base and J gave up 4 bases, with 16 bases separating them. Germline V gene data show CDR1 as SGHDN and CDR2 as FVKESK.

In this sample, this clone turned up a few times. The read terminates 3 residues ahead of where the CDR3 ends, so the germline J gene completes it. The V and J genes are TRBV7-9 and TRBJ1-5; TRBD1 agrees at 7 bases. Per the germline V gene, CDR1 is SEHNR and CDR2 is FQNEAQ (reference sequence). After removal of 3 bases from V and 1 base from J, the junction contained 0 bases not matched to a gene. This CDR3 spans 14 amino acids. The sequenced CDR3 bases are TGTGCCAGCAGCTTGACAGGGAGCAATCAGCCC. This gives the protein CASSLTGSNQP. The full CDR3 protein reads CASSLTGSNQPQHF.

This clone was detected ten times or more. Read sequence stops 3 residues before the CDR3 end, and the germline J gene provides the missing end. The rearrangement links TRBV7-9 to TRBJ2-1; 12 nucleotides agree with TRBD1. After removal of 5 bases from V and 4 bases from J, the junction contained 3 bases not matched to a gene. This CDR3 region has 15 residues. The V gene's germline CDR1 is SEHNR and CDR2 FQNEAQ (reference sequence). Incomplete CDR3 DNA: TGTGCCAGCAGCCTGGGACAGGGGGCTTACAATGAG. Its translation: CASSLGQGAYNE. The CDR3 as a whole reads CASSLGQGAYNEQFF.

This clone was picked up many times. The missing CDR3 end, 3 residues past where the read stops, is filled in from the germline J gene. The J gene is TRBJ2-7, the V gene TRBV4-1; 11 bases are a match to TRBD2. V trimming: 2 bases; J trimming: 3 bases; junction bases outside the gene matches: 6. The germline gives CDR1 MGHRA, CDR2 YSYEKL. CDR3 length: 16 residues. The CDR3 DNA, read in part, is TGCGCCAGCAGCCAACCTACTAGCGGGAGTATCTACGAG. It yields the protein CASSQPTSGSIYE. The CDR3, in full, reads CASSQPTSGSIYEQYF.